This note documents a single TCR beta chain sequence. Assay used: immunoSEQ multiplex PCR; TCRdb lists only in-frame clones, some missing. The repertoire holds approximately 5,000 clones, with about 95% as singletons. These data are taken from a study of T cell clonotyping in hematopoietic cell transplantation. After removal of 4 bases from V and 5 bases from J, the junction contained 7 bases not matched to a gene. Germline CDR1 and CDR2: SGHRS and YFSETQ. CDR3 length equals 16 residues. This receptor was obtained from a male patient aged 40-55 years who had an allogeneic stem cell transplant from a related donor, so the T cells may come from the graft donor. Some clones in this sample may be carry-over from other donors' samples. The sample was PBMCs, taken 100 days after allogeneic stem cell transplant. This chain joins TRBV5-1 and TRBJ2-2; 11 bases agree with TRBD2. CDR3: CASSITSGGRTGELFF. CDR3 DNA sequence: TGCGCCAGCAGCATAACTAGCGGGGGCAGGACCGGGGAGCTGTTTTTT.